The clone carrying this T cell receptor beta chain has at least ten counts. Its antigen is unknown. This sample is part of a study of Graves' ophthalmopathy and Graves' hyperthyroidism. The CDR3 is 13 amino acids. Germline CDR1 MDHEN, CDR2 SYDVKM. V was shortened by 6 bases and J by 2 bases, with 9 bases between the two germline ends. RNA served as the template for amplifying TCR beta CDR3 regions. In the first round, RT-PCR was carried out with HTBI primers, and a multiplex PCR formed the second round. Via MiXCR, TCRdb re-called the multiplex PCR reads, giving one row per CDR3 protein. The sample contains approximately 210,000 distinct CDR3 sequences, approximately 29% of which appear only once. Study-wide results and caveats: Most thyroid clonotypes expanded beyond 0.001 frequency were also found in blood.

Specimen: peripheral blood. The chain carries TRBV28 and TRBJ2-3, with D possibly being TRBD1 (6 bases). This TCR was recovered from a middle-aged man with Graves' ophthalmopathy. CDR3 DNA sequence: TGTGCCAGCAGAACAGGGTACACAGATACGCAGTATTTT. It is translated as CASRTGYTDTQYF.